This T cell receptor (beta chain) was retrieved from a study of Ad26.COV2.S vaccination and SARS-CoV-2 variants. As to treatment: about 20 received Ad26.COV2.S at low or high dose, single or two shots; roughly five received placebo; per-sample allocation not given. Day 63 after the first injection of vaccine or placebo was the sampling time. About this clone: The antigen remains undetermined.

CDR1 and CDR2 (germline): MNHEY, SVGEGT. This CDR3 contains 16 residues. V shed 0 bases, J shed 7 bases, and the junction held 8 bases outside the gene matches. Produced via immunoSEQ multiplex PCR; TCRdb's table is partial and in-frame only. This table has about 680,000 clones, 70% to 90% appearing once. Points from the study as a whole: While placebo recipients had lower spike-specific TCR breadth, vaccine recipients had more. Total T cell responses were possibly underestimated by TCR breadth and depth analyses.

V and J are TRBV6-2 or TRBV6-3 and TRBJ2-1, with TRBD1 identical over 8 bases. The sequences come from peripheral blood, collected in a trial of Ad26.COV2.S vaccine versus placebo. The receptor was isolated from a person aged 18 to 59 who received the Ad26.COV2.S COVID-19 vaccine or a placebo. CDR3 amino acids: CASSYSGTGRTNEQFF. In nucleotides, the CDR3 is TGTGCCAGCAGTTACTCTGGGACAGGTCGGACGAATGAGCAGTTCTTC.